This TCR beta chain stems from a study of blood T cell repertoires in COVID-19. Study-wide context: Donors in the United States, Italy and Spain gave samples during acute or convalescent COVID-19. T cells, B-cell-depleted T cells, or PBMCs supplied cDNA or gDNA.

The CDR3 covers 14 residues. Germline lookup yields CDR1 GTSNPN and CDR2 SVGIG (reference sequence). Trimming pared 8 bases from V and 1 base from J, leaving 15 bases between. The table lists this clone with a few counts. Original handling: Scientists estimated how many nucleated cells there were by amplifying reference gene primers. TCRdb's copy holds only in-frame clones and misses some; the assay was immunoSEQ multiplex PCR. V, J and clone size were drawn from that table, and D and trimming were deduced from the DNA. This repertoire shows 150,000 to 200,000 clones, around 85% found once; its top ten account for 2.1%.

The chain carries TRBV30 and TRBJ1-5, with D tentatively TRBD1 (6 bases). This TCR was sampled from a man in his sixties or seventies with active or convalescent COVID-19. The sample was peripheral blood. The CDR3 sequence: CAKVWGPSNQPQHF. CDR3 nucleotide sequence: TGTGCCAAAGTGTGGGGGCCCAGCAATCAGCCCCAGCATTTT.